Shown below are 30 T cell receptor beta chains from a single sample sequenced in a study of T cell responses to AZD1222 COVID-19 vaccine. The assay was immunoSEQ multiplex PCR, and TCRdb's table has in-frame clones only and misses some. In the table there are 180,000 or so clones, roughly 93% of which are singletons. Specimen: peripheral blood, collected 28 days after the second dose of the MenACWY control vaccine. The source is an adult who received the MenACWY meningococcal vaccine as a control.

The chain recombines TRBV6-1 with TRBJ1-4; maybe TRBD1 (5 bases). Germline values: CDR1 MNHNS, CDR2 SASEGT. This CDR3 has 13 residues. Trimming pared 6 bases from V and 8 bases from J, leaving 13 bases between. This chain's CDR3 is CASSPREEEKLFF. For the CDR3, the DNA is TGTGCCAGCAGCCCCAGGGAGGAGGAAAAACTGTTTTTT.

The J gene is TRBJ1-6, the V gene TRBV7-2; 7 bases map to TRBD1. J was trimmed by 6 bases and V by 5 bases; bases with no gene match: 7. Per the germline V gene, CDR1 is SGHTA and CDR2 is FQGNSA. The CDR3 sequence is 15 residues long. CDR3 loop: CASSTDRALNSPLHF. The CDR3 DNA is TGTGCCAGCAGCACTGACAGGGCCCTTAATTCACCCCTCCACTTT.

This rearrangement joins TRBV30 to TRBJ2-3; TRBD2 aligns across 9 bases. Germline trimming cut 1 base from V and 7 bases from J; bases unmatched to any gene: 9. The CDR3 loop spans 15 amino acids. CDR1 and CDR2 from the germline V gene are GTSNPN and SVGIG (reference sequence). The CDR3 here is CAWSAAGGPGNTQYF. The CDR3 region has the DNA TGTGCCTGGAGTGCAGCGGGGGGTCCGGGGAATACGCAGTATTTT.

The chain uses TRBV19 and TRBJ2-3; perhaps TRBD2 as D (6 bases). V shed 6 bases and J shed 5 bases, with 15 bases lying between them. Germline V lookup: CDR1 LNHDA, CDR2 SQIVND (reference sequence). This CDR3 has 14 amino acids. CDR3 protein: CASSLNGGLDTQYF. The CDR3 bases are TGTGCCAGTAGCCTAAACGGGGGTCTAGATACGCAGTATTTT.

The V and J genes are TRBV5-4 and TRBJ2-7; the match to TRBD2 covers 15 bases. The junction had 5 bases not matched to a gene; V was cut back by 4 bases and J by 3 bases. The CDR3 spans 16 residues. CDR1 is SGHNT, CDR2 YYREEE, per germline (reference sequence). CDR3 DNA: TGTGCCAGCAGCAGGACTAGCGGGGGGGCGTTCTACGAGCAGTACTTC. This codes for CASSRTSGGAFYEQYF.

The V call is TRBV5-4, the J call TRBJ2-5; D assignment may be TRBD1 or TRBD2 (7 bases each). V was pared by 5 bases and J by 3 bases, with 14 bases between. The CDR3 runs to 14 residues. Germline CDR1 is SGHNT and CDR2 is YYREEE (reference sequence). The DNA of the CDR3 is TGTGCCAGCAGGCCCAGGGGGAGGGAAGAGACCCAGTACTTC. As protein: CASRPRGREETQYF.

The chain has TRBV5-1 and TRBJ1-2; TRBD1 matches at 9 bases. Per germline, CDR1 SGHRS and CDR2 YFSETQ. CDR3 length equals 14 residues. V dropped 3 bases and J dropped 7; count of bases not matched to a gene: 7. CDR3 in DNA: TGCGCCAGCAGCTCGCTGGACAGGGGAGGTGGCTACACCTTC. It translates to CASSSLDRGGGYTF.

V and J are TRBV30 and TRBJ1-5; D possibly corresponds to TRBD1 (6 bases). V was shortened by 1 base and J by 6 bases, with 10 bases between the two germline ends. The CDR3 sequence is 13 residues long. Germline CDR1 GTSNPN, CDR2 SVGIG (reference sequence). The CDR3 sequence: CAWSGQAIQPQHF. Written as DNA, the CDR3 is TGTGCCTGGAGTGGACAGGCGATTCAGCCCCAGCATTTT.

The chain employs TRBV12-3 or TRBV12-4 and TRBJ1-5; D not resolved. Trimming took 3 bases from V and 2 from J, leaving 5 bases between them. The CDR3 is 13 amino acids. Here the CDR3 reads CASSFRGNQPQHF. CDR3 in DNA: TGTGCCAGCAGTTTCCGGGGCAATCAGCCCCAGCATTTT.

J is TRBJ1-4 and V is TRBV5-1, with D possibly being TRBD1 (6 bases). Trimming left V 7 bases short and J 3 bases short, with 13 bases between. Germline V gene sequence: CDR1 SGHRS, CDR2 YFSETQ. This CDR3 spans 14 amino acids. CDR3 amino acids: CASRGGGSNEKLFF. CDR3 DNA: TGCGCCAGCCGGGGGGGCGGATCTAATGAAAAACTGTTTTTT. Full variable domain (outside the CDR3, taken from reference TRBV5-1 and TRBJ1-4): KAGVTQTPRYLIKTRGQQVTLSCSPISGHRSVSWYQQTPGQGLQFLFEYFSETQRNKGNFPGRFSGRQFSNSRSEMNVSTLELGDSALYLCASRGGGSNEKLFFGSGTQLSVL.

The chain uses TRBV11-1 and TRBJ2-1, with TRBD1 matching 8 bases. Germline V gene sequence: CDR1 SGHAT, CDR2 FQDESV (reference sequence). This CDR3 comprises 12 residues. V was pared by 5 bases and J by 12 bases, with 6 bases of the junction left unmatched. Here the CDR3 DNA reads TGTGCCAGCAGCACTGACAGGGGAGGGCAGTTCTTC. Translation gives CASSTDRGGQFF.

The chain uses TRBV7-8 and TRBJ2-1, with 9 bases that match TRBD2. Germline CDR1 and CDR2: SGHVS and FQNEAQ. V shed 7 bases, J shed 7 bases, and the junction held 5 bases outside the gene matches. The CDR3 is made up of 13 amino acids. The CDR3 DNA sequence: TGTGCCAGCACTAGCGGGGTTAAGAATGAGCAGTTCTTC. Protein sequence: CASTSGVKNEQFF.

CDR3 protein: CASSSPPSGDYEQYF. CDR3 DNA sequence: TGTGCCAGCAGCTCTCCCCCTAGCGGGGACTACGAGCAGTACTTC. The chain uses TRBV7-6 and TRBJ2-7; TRBD2 agrees at 9 bases. The CDR3 is 15 residues long. With 4 bases clipped from V and 3 bases from J, the junction kept 7 bases outside the gene matches. In germline, CDR1 is SGHVS, CDR2 FNYEAQ.

V gene TRBV18 combines with J gene TRBJ1-2; D uncertain. This CDR3 is 15 amino acids long. Germline loops: CDR1 KGHSH, CDR2 LQKENI. V lost 4 bases to trimming and J lost 8 bases, with 20 bases between them. The CDR3 DNA reads as TGTGCCAGCTCACTTCCGGGCGCAGCCGTCTTGGGCTACACCTTC. This sequence encodes CASSLPGAAVLGYTF. Together with reference TRBV18 and TRBJ1-2, the CDR3 gives the full variable domain: NAGVMQNPRHLVRRRGQEARLRCSPMKGHSHVYWYRQLPEEGLKFMVYLQKENIIDESGMPKERFSAEFPKEGPSILRIQQVVRGDSAAYFCASSLPGAAVLGYTFGSGTRLTVV.

CDR3 region: CASSPPTTTGLGSPLHF. In nucleotides, the CDR3 is TGTGCCAGCAGTCCACCGACAACAACAGGGCTTGGATCACCCCTCCACTTT. The V gene is TRBV28, the J gene TRBJ1-6; TRBD1 is a possible D gene (6 bases). The ends were cut back, 5 bases at V and 10 bases at J, with 24 bases in the middle. Germline V gene sequence: CDR1 MDHEN, CDR2 SYDVKM. This CDR3 spans 17 amino acids.

The rearrangement uses TRBV19 and TRBJ1-1, with 7 bases lining up with TRBD1. The length of the CDR3 is 13 residues. Germline-derived CDR1 and CDR2 are LNHDA and SQIVND (reference sequence). The V segment lost 3 bases and the J segment 11 bases; nucleotides outside the gene matches: 9. The CDR3 DNA follows: TGTGCCAGTAGTATCCTCGTGGGCAGGGGGGCTTTCTTT. Translating it yields CASSILVGRGAFF. Complete variable domain (other parts from reference TRBV19 and TRBJ1-1): DGGITQSPKYLFRKEGQNVTLSCEQNLNHDAMYWYRQDPGQGLRLIYYSQIVNDFQKGDIAEGYSVSREKKESFPLTVTSAQKNPTAFYLCASSILVGRGAFFGQGTRLTVV.

The chain uses TRBV5-5 and TRBJ1-2; 8 bases fit TRBD1. The length of the CDR3 is 15 residues. The trim removed 4 bases at V and 4 bases at J, leaving 9 bases unmatched. Germline values: CDR1 SGHKS, CDR2 YYEKEE (reference sequence). The CDR3 bases are TGTGCCAGCAGCCGGCCGGGACAGGAAGGCTATGGCTACACCTTC. It encodes CASSRPGQEGYGYTF. Looking up the rest from reference TRBV5-5 and TRBJ1-2 gives the full variable domain: DAGVTQSPTHLIKTRGQQVTLRCSPISGHKSVSWYQQVLGQGPQFIFQYYEKEERGRGNFPDRFSARQFPNYSSELNVNALLLGDSALYLCASSRPGQEGYGYTFGSGTRLTVV.

This clone has just one count. V usage is TRBV19 and J usage is TRBJ2-5; 10 bases are a match to TRBD2. Unmatched junction bases numbered 5, after V lost 5 bases and J lost 5 bases. Germline assignment: CDR1 LNHDA and CDR2 SQIVND (reference sequence). The CDR3 consists of 14 residues. The CDR3 here is CASSFLAGEETQYF. The CDR3 DNA is TGTGCCAGTAGTTTTCTAGCGGGGGAGGAGACCCAGTACTTC. The complete variable domain, with remaining parts taken from reference TRBV19 and TRBJ2-5, reads DGGITQSPKYLFRKEGQNVTLSCEQNLNHDAMYWYRQDPGQGLRLIYYSQIVNDFQKGDIAEGYSVSREKKESFPLTVTSAQKNPTAFYLCASSFLAGEETQYFGPGTRLLVL.

The chain employs TRBV5-5 and TRBJ1-2; the match to TRBD1 covers 7 bases. The CDR3 covers 13 residues. Per germline, CDR1 SGHKS and CDR2 YYEKEE (reference sequence). V shed 3 bases, J shed 3 bases, and the junction held 2 bases outside the gene matches. This CDR3 reads CASSYTGDYGYTF. The DNA of the CDR3 is TGTGCCAGCAGCTACACAGGGGACTATGGCTACACCTTC.

The J gene is TRBJ2-1, the V gene TRBV5-1, with a possible D match to TRBD1 (5 bases). V lost 4 bases, J lost 9 bases, and 17 bases lay in between. Germline V CDR1 and CDR2: SGHRS, YFSETQ. The CDR3 consists of 14 residues. CDR3 sequence reads: CASSVGGAHGEQFF. As DNA, the CDR3 is TGCGCCAGCAGCGTTGGTGGGGCGCACGGTGAGCAGTTCTTC.

The chain uses TRBV5-4 and TRBJ1-6; no firm D call. Trimming took 4 bases from V and 2 from J, leaving 13 bases between them. The CDR3 totals 16 residues. Germline assignment: CDR1 SGHNT and CDR2 YYREEE (reference sequence). The CDR3 DNA is TGTGCCAGCAGCCTGGGGTCCTCGACCTATAATTCACCCCTCCACTTT. Amino acids: CASSLGSSTYNSPLHF.

This clone was seen a single time. This chain connects TRBV10-3 to TRBJ1-1; 8 bases align to TRBD1. Germline CDR1 reads ENHRY; CDR2 reads SYGVKD. The CDR3 consists of 14 residues. After removal of 6 bases from V and 2 bases from J, the junction contained 5 bases not matched to a gene. CDR3 sequence reads: CAIRGDRLNTEAFF. Written as DNA, the CDR3 is TGTGCCATCAGAGGGGACAGGCTTAACACTGAAGCTTTCTTT.

The CDR3 nucleotides are TGTGCCAGCAGCTCGGACAGCTATAGATCCTACGAGCAGTACTTC. Residues: CASSSDSYRSYEQYF. The chain couples TRBV6-6 to TRBJ2-7, with a tentative D call TRBD1 (6 bases). Germline V gene data show CDR1 as MNHNY and CDR2 as SVGAGI (reference sequence). V was pared by 6 bases and J by 1 base, with 16 bases between. This CDR3 comprises 15 residues.

The chain carries TRBV30 and TRBJ1-2; D not resolved. Deletions cut 0 bases from V and 1 base from J, with 3 bases between. This CDR3 has 12 amino acids. CDR1 and CDR2 from the germline V gene are GTSNPN and SVGIG (reference sequence). The CDR3 is CAWSVNNYGYTF. For the CDR3, the DNA is TGTGCCTGGAGTGTTAATAACTATGGCTACACCTTC. Together with reference TRBV30 and TRBJ1-2, the CDR3 gives the full variable domain: SQTIHQWPATLVQPVGSPLSLECTVEGTSNPNLYWYRQAAGRGLQLLFYSVGIGQISSEVPQNLSASRPQDRQFILSSKKLLLSDSGFYLCAWSVNNYGYTFGSGTRLTVV.

The J gene is TRBJ1-3, the V gene TRBV14, with D unresolved. V shed 1 base and J shed 11 bases, with 6 bases lying between them. The CDR3 runs 11 residues. CDR1 and CDR2 from the germline V gene are SGHDN and FVKESK. The CDR3 bases are TGTGCCAGCAGCCAAGTGCGGGCCATATATTTT. Translated, it gives CASSQVRAIYF. The complete variable domain, with remaining parts taken from reference TRBV14 and TRBJ1-3, reads EAGVTQFPSHSVIEKGQTVTLRCDPISGHDNLYWYRRVMGKEIKFLLHFVKESKQDESGMPNNRFLAERTGGTYSTLKVQPAELEDSGVYFCASSQVRAIYFGEGSWLTVV.

As DNA, the CDR3 is TGTGCCAGTAGTCCTCGCAGGGGACCAAATCAGCCCCAGCATTTT. It specifies CASSPRRGPNQPQHF. This chain joins TRBV19 and TRBJ1-5; maybe TRBD1 (6 bases). Germline loops: CDR1 LNHDA, CDR2 SQIVND (reference sequence). V lost 5 bases to trimming and J lost 4 bases, with 15 bases between them. The CDR3 has 15 amino acids.

The chain is built from TRBV27 and TRBJ2-1; D possibly corresponds to TRBD2 (6 bases). There are 15 residues in the CDR3. CDR1 is MNHEY, CDR2 SMNVEV, per germline (reference sequence). V was pared by 3 bases and J by 2 bases, with 11 bases between. The CDR3 DNA reads as TGTGCCAGCAGTTTGTGGCTAGCGACCTACAATGAGCAGTTCTTC. Translation: CASSLWLATYNEQFF.

The V gene is TRBV5-8, the J gene TRBJ1-1; a possible D gene is TRBD1 (6 bases). Germline V CDR1 and CDR2: SGHTS, YDEGEE. The CDR3 extends over 15 amino acids. The ends were cut back, 4 bases at V and 7 bases at J, with 20 bases in the middle. The CDR3 sequence: CASSPRGGALIEAFF. CDR3 coding DNA: TGTGCCAGCAGCCCCCGTGGGGGGGCGCTGATTGAAGCTTTCTTT. The variable domain in full, completed from reference TRBV5-8 and TRBJ1-1, reads EAGVTQSPTHLIKTRGQQATLRCSPISGHTSVYWYQQALGLGLQFLLWYDEGEERNRGNFPPRFSGRQFPNYSSELNVNALELEDSALYLCASSPRGGALIEAFFGQGTRLTVV.

As to this clone: At one of its ends the junction is not consistent with the germline gene, which may arise from a read error. The chain recombines TRBV7-7 with TRBJ2-5; TRBD1 aligns across 7 bases. Germline V gives CDR1 SSHAT, CDR2 FNYEAQ (reference sequence). The CDR3 runs 13 residues. The CDR3 reads CASSDRVQETQYF. The CDR3 coding sequence is TGTGCTAGCAGCGACAGGGTTCAAGAGACCCAGTACTTC.

CDR3 nucleotide sequence: TGTGCCAGCAGCTTCCTGGACAGGGAATGGGAGACCCAGTACTTC. It specifies CASSFLDREWETQYF. V gene TRBV5-5 combines with J gene TRBJ2-5; 8 nucleotides agree with TRBD1. V shed 2 bases and J 5 bases; nucleotides not matched to a gene: 8. Germline CDR1 reads SGHKS; CDR2 reads YYEKEE (reference sequence). The CDR3 contains 15 residues.